The next 24 T cell receptor beta chains were all read from a single sample in a study of CD8 T cells in ankylosing spondylitis. TCRdb re-analysed the 5' RACE reads in MiXCR, keeping a single row per CDR3 protein. Of about 240,000 distinct CDR3 sequences listed, 20% to 30% were seen once; the top ten hold approximately 0.61%. Specimen: blood, either unsorted or a sorted T cell fraction (not recorded which). These receptors all stem from a male donor with ankylosing spondylitis or in good health (not recorded which).

This clonotype was found many times. The rearrangement links TRBV20-1 to TRBJ2-7; weak D call: TRBD2 (6 bases). The length of the CDR3 is 13 residues. V lost 5 bases and J 3 bases, leaving 14 bases between the germline ends. Germline CDR1 and CDR2: DFQATT and SNEGSKA (reference sequence). The CDR3: CSAPGGAYYEQYF. CDR3 bases: TGCAGTGCTCCCGGCGGGGCGTACTACGAGCAGTACTTC.

This rearrangement joins TRBV20-1 to TRBJ2-2; D unresolved. CDR3 length equals 15 residues. Deletions cut 1 base from V and 2 bases from J, with 11 bases between. Germline V CDR1 and CDR2: DFQATT, SNEGSKA (reference sequence). The CDR3 DNA reads as TGCAGTGCTAGAGTTAGGAGTAGTAACACCGGGGAGCTGTTTTTT. Amino acids: CSARVRSSNTGELFF.

This clonotype was found a few times. The chain has TRBV10-3 and TRBJ2-7, with TRBD1 matching 8 bases. Unmatched junction bases numbered 9, after V lost 10 bases and J lost 4 bases. The CDR3 has 13 residues. Germline CDR1 and CDR2: ENHRY and SYGVKD. This CDR3 is CATTATGVYEQYF. CDR3 in DNA: TGTGCCACGACCGCGACAGGGGTATACGAGCAGTACTTC.

The rearrangement links TRBV6-1 to TRBJ1-5; a possible D gene is TRBD1 (6 bases). The CDR3 extends over 13 amino acids. Per the germline V gene, CDR1 is MNHNS and CDR2 is SASEGT. V dropped 5 bases and J dropped 3 bases, with 8 bases sitting between them. CDR3 sequence: CASSRDINQPQHF. The CDR3 bases are TGTGCCAGCAGTAGGGACATCAATCAGCCCCAGCATTTT.

The chain joins TRBV5-1 to TRBJ2-7; D perhaps matches TRBD2 (5 bases). The V gene lost 0 bases and the J gene lost 0 bases, with 10 bases spanning the gap. The CDR3 runs 15 residues. Germline lookup yields CDR1 SGHRS and CDR2 YFSETQ. DNA of the CDR3: TGCGCCAGCAGCTTGGCTGGAGACTACTCCTACGAGCAGTACTTC. Its translation: CASSLAGDYSYEQYF.

This clonotype came up many times. V gene TRBV7-9 combines with J gene TRBJ2-5; D gene unclear. The CDR3 extends over 15 amino acids. Trimming took 5 bases from V and 4 from J, leaving 17 bases between them. Per the germline V gene, CDR1 is SEHNR and CDR2 is FQNEAQ (reference sequence). CDR3: CASSPALIGPETQYF. In DNA, the CDR3 is TGTGCCAGCAGCCCCGCATTGATCGGTCCAGAGACCCAGTACTTC.

This clonotype has a count of ten or more. This chain uses TRBV29-1 with TRBJ1-4; the D is unclear. Trimming cost V 4 bases and J 8 bases, with 14 bases left between them. The CDR3 is made up of 13 amino acids. Looked up from germline, CDR1 is SQVTM and CDR2 is ANQGSEA. The CDR3 here is CSVAPTASEKLFF. CDR3 sequence (DNA): TGCAGCGTTGCCCCCACTGCATCAGAAAAACTGTTTTTT.

At least ten counts were recorded for this clonotype. The chain couples TRBV12-3 or TRBV12-4 to TRBJ2-7; D is ambiguous. The CDR3 sequence is 12 residues long. The V end was cut by 1 base, the J end by 5 bases, with 6 bases between. CDR3 region: CASSLGLDEQYF. In DNA form, the CDR3 reads TGTGCCAGCAGTTTAGGCCTAGACGAGCAGTACTTC.

The chain carries TRBV12-3 or TRBV12-4 and TRBJ2-5, with 9 bases that match TRBD2. V dropped 3 bases and J dropped 4; count of bases not matched to a gene: 6. The CDR3 is 15 amino acids. CDR3 sequence (DNA): TGTGCCAGCAGTTTGGGCGGGGGGGCCCCAGAGACCCAGTACTTC. As protein: CASSLGGGAPETQYF.

The genes are TRBV5-6 and TRBJ2-3; D ambiguous. Between the trimmed V and J ends, which lost 1 base and 2 bases, there was a span of 17 bases. Germline lookup yields CDR1 SGHDT and CDR2 YYEEEE. There are 17 residues in the CDR3. In DNA, the CDR3 is TGTGCCAGCAGCTTGCATCGCCCGAACCGATACACAGATACGCAGTATTTT. Translation: CASSLHRPNRYTDTQYF. The complete variable domain, with remaining parts taken from reference TRBV5-6 and TRBJ2-3, reads DAGVTQSPTHLIKTRGQQVTLRCSPKSGHDTVSWYQQALGQGPQFIFQYYEEEERQRGNFPDRFSGHQFPNYSSELNVNALLLGDSALYLCASSLHRPNRYTDTQYFGPGTRLTVL.

The rearrangement links TRBV20-1 to TRBJ2-3; 13 bases match TRBD2. The CDR3 has 14 amino acids. Trimming took 7 bases from V and 4 from J; bases not matched to a gene: 5. Germline CDR1 reads DFQATT; CDR2 reads SNEGSKA (reference sequence). The CDR3 spells CSVTTSGRPDTQYF. CDR3 coding DNA: TGCAGTGTTACGACTAGCGGGAGGCCAGATACGCAGTATTTT.

Many counts were recorded for this clonotype. V and J are TRBV20-1 and TRBJ2-1; 9 nucleotides match TRBD2. The CDR3 is made up of 15 amino acids. J was trimmed by 6 bases and V by 0 bases; bases with no gene match: 6. Germline loops: CDR1 DFQATT, CDR2 SNEGSKA (reference sequence). In DNA form, the CDR3 reads TGCAGTGCTAGAGATTATGAAGCGGGGGGCAATGAGCAGTTCTTC. It codes for CSARDYEAGGNEQFF.

The V and J genes are TRBV5-1 and TRBJ2-2, with D maybe TRBD1 (6 bases). This CDR3 contains 14 residues. Looked up from germline, CDR1 is SGHRS and CDR2 is YFSETQ. V was clipped by 3 bases and J by 8 bases, with 14 bases between them. The CDR3 DNA reads TGCGCCAGCAGCTCAGCGCAGGGGCTGGGGGAGCTGTTTTTT. This codes for CASSSAQGLGELFF.

V is TRBV2 and J is TRBJ2-7, with D perhaps matching TRBD2 (6 bases). From germline, CDR1 is SNHLY and CDR2 FYNNEI. V was shortened by 6 bases and J by 6 bases, with 18 bases between the two germline ends. The CDR3 sequence is 14 residues long. CDR3 coding DNA: TGTGCCAGCAGAGGGGAAGGAGGGCTTGGCGAGCAGTACTTC. Translating gives CASRGEGGLGEQYF.

The J gene is TRBJ2-7, the V gene TRBV12-3 or TRBV12-4; a possible D gene is TRBD2 (6 bases). Trimming pared 2 bases from V and 3 bases from J, leaving 14 bases between. The CDR3 covers 15 residues. Here the CDR3 DNA reads TGTGCCAGCAGTTTACGTCGGGGAGGTGACTACGAGCAGTACTTC. It specifies CASSLRRGGDYEQYF.

This clonotype occurred many times. The rearrangement joins TRBV10-1 to TRBJ2-1, with TRBD2 identical over 9 bases. Germline V CDR1 and CDR2: WNHNN, SYGVQD (reference sequence). V lost 0 bases and J lost 7; bases outside the gene matches: 4. This CDR3 has 15 residues. CDR3 amino acids: CASSESGGGANEQFF. The DNA for the CDR3 is TGCGCCAGCAGTGAGTCGGGCGGGGGGGCAAATGAGCAGTTCTTC.

This clonotype appeared many times. The chain carries TRBV5-1 and TRBJ2-2; 9 bases map to TRBD1. This CDR3 is 15 amino acids long. Germline V gene sequence: CDR1 SGHRS, CDR2 YFSETQ. V gave up 4 bases and J gave up 3 bases; unmatched junction bases: 4. As DNA, the CDR3 is TGCGCCAGCAGCACAAGGACAGGGGACACCGGGGAGCTGTTTTTT. This gives the protein CASSTRTGDTGELFF. The entire variable domain, with the rest obtained from reference TRBV5-1 and TRBJ2-2, is as follows: KAGVTQTPRYLIKTRGQQVTLSCSPISGHRSVSWYQQTPGQGLQFLFEYFSETQRNKGNFPGRFSGRQFSNSRSEMNVSTLELGDSALYLCASSTRTGDTGELFFGEGSRLTVL.

Concerning this clonotype itself: It may be a read error: a sequence one base away is much more abundant. This sequence joins TRBV6-5 and TRBJ2-5; D is uncertain. V was shortened by 1 base and J by 5 bases, with 2 bases between the two germline ends. Germline V gene lookup returns CDR1 MNHEY and CDR2 SVGAGI. The length of the CDR3 is 11 residues. The CDR3 coding sequence is TGTGCCAGCAGTTACTGGGAGACCCAGTACTTC. This sequence encodes CASSYWETQYF.

This clonotype has at least ten counts. The chain employs TRBV20-1 and TRBJ2-3, with D uncertain. The CDR3 spans 13 residues. Between the trimmed V and J ends, which lost 6 bases and 2 bases, there was a span of 12 bases. Germline loops: CDR1 DFQATT, CDR2 SNEGSKA (reference sequence). The CDR3 protein is CSAIPPYTDTQYF. Written as DNA, the CDR3 is TGCAGTGCAATCCCCCCCTACACAGATACGCAGTATTTT.

The chain has TRBV12-3 or TRBV12-4 and TRBJ2-5; possibly TRBD1 or TRBD2 for D (5 bases each). V was trimmed by 7 bases and J by 3 bases, leaving 12 bases between them. The CDR3 length is 13 residues. CDR3 bases: TGTGCCAGCATCGGGACGGATAAAGAGACCCAGTACTTC. Translated, it gives CASIGTDKETQYF.

This clonotype has only a few counts. V is TRBV29-1 and J is TRBJ2-1; TRBD2 aligns across 8 bases. The germline V gene encodes CDR1 SQVTM and CDR2 ANQGSEA. The CDR3 sequence is 13 residues long. Trimming at V came to 3 bases and at J to 8 bases, leaving 6 bases not matched to a gene. The CDR3 nucleotides read TGCAGCGTTGACCGGGGGGGGTCCGATGAGCAGTTCTTC. Amino acids: CSVDRGGSDEQFF.

V and J are TRBV12-3 or TRBV12-4 and TRBJ1-2; TRBD1 is a possible D gene (5 bases). There are 14 residues in the CDR3. The V gene lost 3 bases and the J gene lost 0 bases, with 8 bases spanning the gap. CDR3 sequence (DNA): TGTGCCAGCAGTTTGAGAGGGGCTAACTATGGCTACACCTTC. Its translation: CASSLRGANYGYTF.

This clonotype was counted many times. The chain recombines TRBV29-1 with TRBJ2-5; D is uncertain. This CDR3 is built from 13 residues. With 3 bases removed from V and 3 bases from J, the gap between germline ends came to 11 bases. The V gene's germline CDR1 is SQVTM and CDR2 ANQGSEA. CDR3 sequence: CSVEGQVEETQYF. CDR3 in DNA: TGCAGCGTTGAGGGTCAGGTGGAAGAGACCCAGTACTTC.

A note on this clonotype: Given a much more abundant clone one base away, this may be a read error. The chain recombines TRBV5-1 with TRBJ2-1, with D possibly being TRBD1 or TRBD2 (5 bases each). The CDR3 extends over 16 amino acids. Trimming removed 6 bases from V and 5 bases from J, with 21 bases in between. Germline assignment: CDR1 SGHRS and CDR2 YFSETQ. CDR3 sequence reads: CASTLRSGSFHNEQFF. CDR3 bases: TGCGCCAGCACGCTACGATCAGGGAGCTTCCACAATGAGCAGTTCTTC.